These 30 T cell receptor beta chains were all obtained from the same sample, sequenced in a study of tumor-infiltrating lymphocytes in localized non-small cell lung cancer. Generated by immunoSEQ multiplex PCR, the TCRdb table keeps only in-frame clones and is missing some. This sample carries under 25,000 clones, just under 70% of them seen once, and the ten largest clones take under 15%. The sample comprised lung tumor tissue. The receptor set was obtained from a human donor with non-small cell lung cancer.

The rearrangement joins TRBV9 to TRBJ1-3; D is uncertain. The CDR3 totals 13 residues. V was shortened by 3 bases and J by 4 bases, with 8 bases between the two germline ends. Looked up from germline, CDR1 is SGDLS and CDR2 is YYNGEE. CDR3 region: CASSAEGGNTIYF. Here the CDR3 DNA reads TGTGCCAGCAGCGCTGAAGGGGGAAACACCATATATTTT.

The genes are TRBV7-9 and TRBJ2-4; TRBD2 matches at 10 bases. This CDR3 comprises 18 residues. V trimming: 5 bases; J trimming: 0 bases; junction bases outside the gene matches: 10. Germline CDR1 SEHNR, CDR2 FQNEAQ (reference sequence). The CDR3 loop reads CASSPRASGRKAKNIQYF. CDR3 nucleotides: TGTGCCAGCAGCCCCAGGGCTAGCGGGAGAAAAGCCAAAAACATTCAGTACTTC. The variable domain in full, with the rest retrieved from reference TRBV7-9 and TRBJ2-4, is DTGVSQNPRHKITKRGQNVTFRCDPISEHNRLYWYRQTLGQGPEFLTYFQNEAQLEKSRLLSDRFSAERPKGSFSTLEIQRTEQGDSAMYLCASSPRASGRKAKNIQYFGAGTRLSVL.

Remarks on this clone: A read error is the likely source, as a far larger clone sits one nucleotide away. The chain is built from TRBV28 and TRBJ1-5; the D is unclear. Trimming shortened V by 6 bases and J by 0 bases, and 6 bases separated the two germline ends. This CDR3 spans 13 amino acids. The germline CDR1 and CDR2 sequences are MDHEN and SYDVKM. DNA of the CDR3: TGTGCCAGCAGATGGGGTAGCAATCAGCCCCAGCATTTT. Translating gives CASRWGSNQPQHF. The whole variable domain, remainder taken from reference TRBV28 and TRBJ1-5, is DVKVTQSSRYLVKRTGEKVFLECVQDMDHENMFWYRQDPGLGLRLIYFSYDVKMKEKGDIPEGYSVSREKKERFSLILESASTNQTSMYLCASRWGSNQPQHFGDGTRLSIL.

The chain combines TRBV15 with TRBJ2-3; D gene ambiguous. The V end was cut by 0 bases, the J end by 5 bases, with 6 bases between. The V gene's germline CDR1 is LNHNV and CDR2 YYDKDF (reference sequence). The CDR3 is 13 residues long. DNA for the CDR3: TGTGCCACCAGCAGAGATAAGAGAGATACGCAGTATTTT. It yields the protein CATSRDKRDTQYF. Using reference TRBV15 and TRBJ2-3 for the parts outside the CDR3, the full variable domain is DAMVIQNPRYQVTQFGKPVTLSCSQTLNHNVMYWYQQKSSQAPKLLFHYYDKDFNNEADTPDNFQSRRPNTSFCFLDIRSPGLGDTAMYLCATSRDKRDTQYFGPGTRLTVL.

V and J are TRBV2 and TRBJ2-1; 12 bases fit TRBD2. Germline loops: CDR1 SNHLY, CDR2 FYNNEI. The CDR3 totals 15 residues. The J segment lost 9 bases and the V segment lost 4 bases, leaving 7 bases of the junction unmatched. CDR3 DNA: TGTGCCAGCAGTGCTTCTAGCGGGAGGGCCTCTGAGCAGTTCTTC. Translated, it gives CASSASSGRASEQFF.

Of note for this clone: Other DNA sequences in the same sample also yield this CDR3. The rearrangement uses TRBV6-1 and TRBJ2-3; TRBD2 is a possible D gene (7 bases). The CDR3 is 15 amino acids. V lost 2 bases and J 4 bases, leaving 13 bases between the germline ends. Germline V gene data show CDR1 as MNHNS and CDR2 as SASEGT. The CDR3 DNA is TGTGCCAGCAGTGAACGGGGGAGGGGGGCAGATACGCAGTATTTT. Amino acids: CASSERGRGADTQYF.

In DNA, the CDR3 is TGTGCCAGCAGCGTAGGGGGGGGGCAGCTAGGAGTTAATGAAAAACTGTTTTTT. Protein product: CASSVGGGQLGVNEKLFF. The chain joins TRBV9 to TRBJ1-4; a possible D gene is TRBD1 (6 bases). Trimming took off 0 bases at V and 4 bases at J, with 19 bases between the two ends. The CDR3 runs 18 residues. From germline, CDR1 is SGDLS and CDR2 YYNGEE.

In DNA form, the CDR3 reads TGCGCCAGCAGACTCTCCCCGGCTAACACTGAAGCTTTCTTT. Protein sequence: CASRLSPANTEAFF. The gene calls are TRBV4-1 and TRBJ1-1; D ambiguous. CDR3 length equals 14 residues. V gave up 6 bases and J gave up 2 bases, with 13 bases separating them. Per the germline V gene, CDR1 is MGHRA and CDR2 is YSYEKL.

The chain combines TRBV9 with TRBJ1-2, with D uncertain. In germline, CDR1 is SGDLS, CDR2 YYNGEE. The CDR3 is 16 residues long. Deletions cut 0 bases from V and 6 bases from J, with 18 bases between. The CDR3 loop is CASSVDPAGGGHGYTF. In DNA form, the CDR3 reads TGTGCCAGCAGCGTAGACCCCGCGGGCGGAGGGCATGGCTACACCTTC. Combining the CDR3 with reference TRBV9 and TRBJ1-2 gives the whole variable domain DSGVTQTPKHLITATGQRVTLRCSPRSGDLSVYWYQQSLDQGLQFLIQYYNGEERAKGNILERFSAQQFPDLHSELNLSSLELGDSALYFCASSVDPAGGGHGYTFGSGTRLTVV.

This clone came up once. The chain joins TRBV10-3 to TRBJ1-4; 9 nucleotides match TRBD1. The V segment lost 6 bases and the J segment 8 bases; nucleotides outside the gene matches: 7. This CDR3 has 14 residues. Germline V CDR1 and CDR2: ENHRY, SYGVKD. The DNA of the CDR3 is TGTGCCATCAGCCCGGGACAGGGACGAGAAAAACTGTTTTTT. It translates to CAISPGQGREKLFF.

This clone was seen a handful of times. The genes are TRBV28 and TRBJ2-7; 7 bases fit TRBD1. Germline values: CDR1 MDHEN, CDR2 SYDVKM. The CDR3 totals 13 residues. Trimming cost V 7 bases and J 6 bases; bases outside gene matches: 9. Written as DNA, the CDR3 is TGTGCCAGCACGAGAAAAGGGGGCTCCGAGCAGTACTTC. It codes for CASTRKGGSEQYF. Combining the CDR3 with reference TRBV28 and TRBJ2-7 gives the whole variable domain DVKVTQSSRYLVKRTGEKVFLECVQDMDHENMFWYRQDPGLGLRLIYFSYDVKMKEKGDIPEGYSVSREKKERFSLILESASTNQTSMYLCASTRKGGSEQYFGPGTRLTVT.

The J gene is TRBJ2-3, the V gene TRBV6-5, with TRBD2 matching 7 bases. The germline gives CDR1 MNHEY, CDR2 SVGAGI. With 5 bases clipped from V and 2 bases from J, the junction kept 7 bases outside the gene matches. The CDR3 is 15 residues long. In DNA form, the CDR3 reads TGTGCCAGCAGTATATCCGGGACTAACACAGATACGCAGTATTTT. This translates into CASSISGTNTDTQYF.

Only a few counts were recorded for this clone. The rearrangement joins TRBV10-3 to TRBJ2-1; the match to TRBD2 covers 12 bases. The CDR3 totals 13 residues. Per germline, CDR1 ENHRY and CDR2 SYGVKD. V shed 6 bases and J 11 bases; nucleotides not matched to a gene: 5. The CDR3 here is CAISLAGGPKQFF. The CDR3 coding sequence is TGTGCCATCAGCCTAGCGGGAGGGCCGAAGCAGTTCTTC.

The V call is TRBV10-3, the J call TRBJ2-7, with a weak D call TRBD1 (6 bases). V lost 4 bases, J lost 4 bases, and 14 bases lay in between. This CDR3 comprises 14 residues. Germline V lookup: CDR1 ENHRY, CDR2 SYGVKD. The CDR3 DNA reads as TGTGCCATCAGTGCTACACAGGGACGATACGAGCAGTACTTC. As protein: CAISATQGRYEQYF.

This chain links TRBV14 with TRBJ2-1; 11 positions match TRBD2. Germline CDR1 reads SGHDN; CDR2 reads FVKESK. The CDR3 covers 13 residues. The V and J ends lost 0 bases and 13 bases, in that order; junction bases with no gene match: 2. CDR3 DNA: TGTGCCAGCAGCCAAGAACTAGCGGGAGAACAGTTCTTC. This sequence encodes CASSQELAGEQFF.

The J gene is TRBJ2-5, the V gene TRBV18; the match to TRBD1 covers 7 bases. Per germline, CDR1 KGHSH and CDR2 LQKENI. The ends lost 0 bases at V and 3 bases at J; junction bases unmatched: 7. The CDR3 length is 16 residues. In nucleotides, the CDR3 is TGTGCCAGCTCACCACCGCCGGACAGGATCGAAGAGACCCAGTACTTC. As protein: CASSPPPDRIEETQYF.

The CDR3: CASSSSDRQPQHF. The CDR3 DNA is TGTGCCAGCAGCTCTTCGGACAGACAGCCCCAGCATTTT. This rearrangement joins TRBV7-8 to TRBJ1-5; D perhaps matches TRBD1 (6 bases). There are 13 residues in the CDR3. Germline CDR1 SGHVS, CDR2 FQNEAQ. Trimming stripped 4 bases from V and 7 bases from J, with 11 bases between.

The chain employs TRBV5-1 and TRBJ1-1; 8 positions agree with TRBD1. This CDR3 region has 15 residues. Trimming removed 4 bases from V and 4 bases from J; junction bases left unmatched: 9. Germline CDR1 and CDR2: SGHRS and YFSETQ. Here the CDR3 reads CASSPTGQGSTEAFF. DNA for the CDR3: TGCGCCAGCAGCCCGACAGGACAGGGAAGCACTGAAGCTTTCTTT.

The chain combines TRBV5-1 with TRBJ2-2; 11 bases are shared with TRBD2. Germline V gives CDR1 SGHRS, CDR2 YFSETQ. J gave up 7 bases and V 3 bases, and 8 bases lay outside the gene matches. The CDR3 covers 16 residues. CDR3 in amino acids: CASSYGLAGSGGELFF. The CDR3 coding sequence is TGCGCCAGCAGCTACGGACTAGCGGGCTCAGGCGGGGAGCTGTTTTTT.

This clone was seen a handful of times. This chain uses TRBV6-1 with TRBJ2-7, with 7 bases aligning to TRBD1. V lost 5 bases to trimming and J lost 3 bases; unmatched junction nucleotides: 10. There are 15 residues in the CDR3. CDR1 is MNHNS and CDR2 is SASEGT in the germline V gene. Written as DNA, the CDR3 is TGTGCCAGCAGTTTACAGGGGCATGACCTCTACGAGCAGTACTTC. Its translation is CASSLQGHDLYEQYF.

This clone has only a few counts. The chain uses TRBV15 and TRBJ1-5; D not certain. Germline CDR1 is LNHNV and CDR2 is YYDKDF (reference sequence). V lost 0 bases and J lost 2, with 8 bases in between. CDR3 length equals 15 residues. DNA of the CDR3: TGTGCCACCAGCAGAGATGCAACGGGCAATCAGCCCCAGCATTTT. As protein: CATSRDATGNQPQHF.

In its sample, this clone was seen a few times. V gene TRBV7-9 combines with J gene TRBJ2-7, with D uncertain. Germline V gene data show CDR1 as SEHNR and CDR2 as FQNEAQ (reference sequence). This CDR3 is built from 15 residues. Trimming removed 3 bases from V and 3 bases from J, with 15 bases in between. In DNA form, the CDR3 reads TGTGCCAGCAGCTTCGTGTCCGGACGGATCTACGAGCAGTACTTC. Translating it yields CASSFVSGRIYEQYF.

This clone occurred a few times. The chain has TRBV29-1 and TRBJ2-2, with D maybe TRBD1 (5 bases). Trimming left V 7 bases short and J 4 bases short, with 10 bases between. The CDR3 totals 12 residues. Germline CDR1 reads SQVTM; CDR2 reads ANQGSEA. In DNA form, the CDR3 reads TGCAGCGCTACAGGCTTCACCGGGGAGCTGTTTTTT. As protein: CSATGFTGELFF.

This sequence joins TRBV11-2 and TRBJ2-1, with TRBD2 matching over 8 bases. The CDR3 spans 15 residues. Trimming at V came to 3 bases and at J to 5 bases, leaving 6 bases not matched to a gene. The germline V gene has CDR1 SGHAT and CDR2 FQNNGV. CDR3 nucleotides: TGTGCCAGCAGCTTTGTTAGCGGGAATAACAATGAGCAGTTCTTC. Its protein is CASSFVSGNNNEQFF.

The rearrangement links TRBV7-8 to TRBJ1-4; D unclear. In germline, CDR1 is SGHVS, CDR2 FQNEAQ. V lost 3 bases to trimming and J lost 3 bases, with 8 bases between them. The CDR3 consists of 14 residues. In nucleotides, the CDR3 is TGTGCCAGCAGCTTCGGGATTTCTAATGAAAAACTGTTTTTT. This codes for CASSFGISNEKLFF.

The V call is TRBV5-1, the J call TRBJ2-7; 10 nucleotides align to TRBD2. Germline CDR1 is SGHRS and CDR2 is YFSETQ. CDR3 length: 13 residues. J lost 9 bases, V lost 0 bases, and 3 bases had no gene match. The chain's CDR3 is CASSLAAGGRQYF. The CDR3 bases are TGCGCCAGCAGCTTGGCAGCGGGGGGGAGGCAGTACTTC.

For the CDR3, the DNA is TGTGCCAGCAGCCTTACGGGGACTTTTGGCTACACCTTC. Its protein is CASSLTGTFGYTF. The chain carries TRBV7-3 and TRBJ1-2, with a possible D match to TRBD1 (5 bases). Germline V gene sequence: CDR1 SGHTA, CDR2 FQGTGA. This CDR3 spans 13 amino acids. V was pared by 5 bases and J by 7 bases, with 14 bases between.

This chain joins TRBV5-5 and TRBJ1-1, with 8 bases that match TRBD1. This CDR3 contains 17 residues. Germline V gives CDR1 SGHKS, CDR2 YYEKEE (reference sequence). With 4 bases clipped from V and 2 bases from J, the junction kept 13 bases outside the gene matches. The CDR3 loop reads CASSPPLQQGVNTEAFF. Here the CDR3 DNA reads TGTGCCAGCAGCCCACCTCTACAACAGGGGGTTAACACTGAAGCTTTCTTT.

This chain uses TRBV11-2 with TRBJ2-2; 9 bases are a match to TRBD2. The V segment lost 0 bases and the J segment 6 bases; nucleotides outside the gene matches: 5. CDR3 length equals 16 residues. The germline CDR1 and CDR2 sequences are SGHAT and FQNNGV. CDR3 loop: CASSLEGTSYAGELFF. CDR3 sequence (DNA): TGTGCCAGCAGCTTAGAAGGGACTAGCTACGCCGGGGAGCTGTTTTTT.

The table lists this clone with a few counts. The V call is TRBV6-6, the J call TRBJ2-7; no definite D call. The CDR3 is 14 amino acids. V lost 2 bases, J lost 1 base, and 9 bases lay in between. Per the germline V gene, CDR1 is MNHNY and CDR2 is SVGAGI (reference sequence). CDR3 region: CASSYDLGSYEQYF. In DNA form, the CDR3 reads TGTGCCAGCAGTTACGACCTCGGATCCTACGAGCAGTACTTC.